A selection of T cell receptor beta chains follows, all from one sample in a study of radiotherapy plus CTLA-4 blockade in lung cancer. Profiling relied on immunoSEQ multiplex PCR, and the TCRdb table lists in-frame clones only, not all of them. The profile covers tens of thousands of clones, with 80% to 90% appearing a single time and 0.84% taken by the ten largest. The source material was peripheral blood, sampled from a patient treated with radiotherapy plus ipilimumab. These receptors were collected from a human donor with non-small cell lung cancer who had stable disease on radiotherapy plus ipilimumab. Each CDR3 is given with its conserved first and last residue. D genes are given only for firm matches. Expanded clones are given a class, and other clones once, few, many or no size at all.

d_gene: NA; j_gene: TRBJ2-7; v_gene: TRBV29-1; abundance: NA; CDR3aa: CSVEAQGGPYEQYF; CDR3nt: TGCAGCGTTGAAGCACAGGGGGGGCCCTACGAGCAGTACTTC
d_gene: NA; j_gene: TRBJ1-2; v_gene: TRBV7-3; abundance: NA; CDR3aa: CASSPSGLNYGYTF; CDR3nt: TGTGCCAGCAGCCCGTCAGGGTTGAACTATGGCTACACCTTC
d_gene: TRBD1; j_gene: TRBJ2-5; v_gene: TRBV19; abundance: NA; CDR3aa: CASSLGQGEETQYF; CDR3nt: TGTGCCAGTAGTTTGGGACAGGGGGAAGAGACCCAGTACTTC
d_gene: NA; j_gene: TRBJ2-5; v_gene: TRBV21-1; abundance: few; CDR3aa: CASSKNEGGETQYF; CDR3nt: TGTGCCAGCAGCAAAAACGAGGGGGGAGAGACCCAGTACTTC
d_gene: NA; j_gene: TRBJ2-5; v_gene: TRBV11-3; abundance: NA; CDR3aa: CASSSGLSYQETQYF; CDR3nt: TGTGCCAGCAGCTCGGGACTCTCGTACCAAGAGACCCAGTACTTC
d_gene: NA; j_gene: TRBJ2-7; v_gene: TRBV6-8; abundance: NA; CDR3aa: CASTVSRGRGEQYF; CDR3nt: TGTGCCAGCACCGTCAGCAGGGGCCGGGGCGAGCAGTACTTC
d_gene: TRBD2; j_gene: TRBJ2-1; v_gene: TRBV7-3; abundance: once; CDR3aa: CASSLSPPAGVSYNEQFF; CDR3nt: TGTGCCAGCAGCTTAAGCCCACCAGCGGGAGTAAGCTACAATGAGCAGTTCTTC
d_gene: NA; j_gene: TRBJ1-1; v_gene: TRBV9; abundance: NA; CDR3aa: CASSVGDTVSRPEAFF; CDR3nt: TGTGCCAGCAGCGTAGGGGACACAGTCTCCAGACCTGAAGCTTTCTTT
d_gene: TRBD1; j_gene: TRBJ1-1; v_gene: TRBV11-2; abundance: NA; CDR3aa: CASSLPTGSTEAFF; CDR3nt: TGTGCCAGCAGCTTACCGACAGGGAGCACTGAAGCTTTCTTT
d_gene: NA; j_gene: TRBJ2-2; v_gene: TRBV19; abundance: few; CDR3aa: CASSMRVNTGELFF; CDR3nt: TGTGCCAGTAGTATGAGGGTTAACACCGGGGAGCTGTTTTTT
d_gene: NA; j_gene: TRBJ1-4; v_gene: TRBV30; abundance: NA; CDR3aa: CAWNSQINEKLFF; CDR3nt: TGTGCCTGGAATTCGCAGATTAATGAAAAACTGTTTTTT
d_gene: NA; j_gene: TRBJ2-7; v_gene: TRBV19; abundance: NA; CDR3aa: CASSTREWLYEQYF; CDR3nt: TGTGCCAGTAGTACTCGGGAGTGGCTCTACGAGCAGTACTTC
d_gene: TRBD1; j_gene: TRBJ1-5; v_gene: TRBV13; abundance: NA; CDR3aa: CASSYSKQGGNQPQHF; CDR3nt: TGTGCCAGCAGCTACTCCAAACAGGGGGGCAATCAGCCCCAGCATTTT
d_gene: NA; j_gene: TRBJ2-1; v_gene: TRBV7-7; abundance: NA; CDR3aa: CASSPNSGVYNEQFF; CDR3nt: TGTGCTAGCAGCCCTAACTCTGGGGTGTACAATGAGCAGTTCTTC
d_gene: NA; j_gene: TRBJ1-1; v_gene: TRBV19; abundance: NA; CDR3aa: CASSIINSQNTEAFF; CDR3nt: TGTGCCAGTAGTATCATAAACAGCCAGAACACTGAAGCTTTCTTT
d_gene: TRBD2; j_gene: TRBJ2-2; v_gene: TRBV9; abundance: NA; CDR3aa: CASSVEGVSSGSRVTGELFF; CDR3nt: TGTGCCAGCAGCGTAGAGGGAGTGTCTAGCGGGAGTCGGGTCACCGGGGAGCTGTTTTTT
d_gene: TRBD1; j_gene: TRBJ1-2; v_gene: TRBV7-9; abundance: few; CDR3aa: CASSSDRVNYGYTF; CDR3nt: TGTGCCAGCAGCTCAGACAGGGTCAACTATGGCTACACCTTC
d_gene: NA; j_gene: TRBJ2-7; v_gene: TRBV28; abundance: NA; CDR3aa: CASSPIWGYYEQYF; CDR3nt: TGTGCCAGCAGCCCAATCTGGGGCTACTACGAGCAGTACTTC
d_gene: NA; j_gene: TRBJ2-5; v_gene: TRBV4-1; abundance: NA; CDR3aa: CASSQFVQETQYF; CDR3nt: TGCGCCAGCAGCCAATTTGTTCAAGAGACCCAGTACTTC
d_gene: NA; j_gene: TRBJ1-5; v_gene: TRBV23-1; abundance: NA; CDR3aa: CASSQFNQPQHF; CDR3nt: TGCGCCAGCAGTCAATTCAATCAGCCCCAGCATTTT
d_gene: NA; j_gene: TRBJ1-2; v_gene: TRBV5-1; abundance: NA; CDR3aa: CASSYDAPNYGYTF; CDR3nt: TGCGCCAGCAGCTACGACGCGCCTAACTATGGCTACACCTTC
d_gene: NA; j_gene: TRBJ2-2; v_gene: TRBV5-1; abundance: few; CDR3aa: CASSLTGTSNTGELFF; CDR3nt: TGCGCCAGCAGCTTGACCGGGACGTCGAACACCGGGGAGCTGTTTTTT
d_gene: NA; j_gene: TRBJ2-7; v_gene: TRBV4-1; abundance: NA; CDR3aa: CASPLAKSYEQYF; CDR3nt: TGCGCCAGCCCCTTAGCGAAGTCCTACGAGCAGTACTTC
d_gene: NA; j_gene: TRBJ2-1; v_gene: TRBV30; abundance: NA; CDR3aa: CAWSVGSLYNEQFF; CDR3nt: TGTGCCTGGAGTGTGGGGAGCTTGTACAATGAGCAGTTCTTC
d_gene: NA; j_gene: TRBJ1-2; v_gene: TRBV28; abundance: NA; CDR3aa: CASSFSRAWTF; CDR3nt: TGTGCCAGCAGTTTTTCCCGGGCCTGGACCTTC
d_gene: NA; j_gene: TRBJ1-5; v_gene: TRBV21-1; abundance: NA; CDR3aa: CASSKRVSSNQPQHF; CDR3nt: TGTGCCAGCAGCAAACGCGTCAGCAGCAATCAGCCCCAGCATTTT
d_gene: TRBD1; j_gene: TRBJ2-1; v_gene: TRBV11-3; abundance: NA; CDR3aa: CASSFRQGYNEQFF; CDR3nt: TGTGCCAGCAGCTTTCGACAGGGCTACAATGAGCAGTTCTTC
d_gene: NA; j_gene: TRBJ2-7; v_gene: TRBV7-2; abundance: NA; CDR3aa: CASSFTTYEQYF; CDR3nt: TGTGCCAGCAGCTTTACCACCTACGAGCAGTACTTC
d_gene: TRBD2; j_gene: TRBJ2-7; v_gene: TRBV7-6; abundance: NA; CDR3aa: CASSLVAPRLADYEQYF; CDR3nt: TGTGCCAGCAGCTTAGTAGCACCGCGCCTAGCGGACTACGAGCAGTACTTC
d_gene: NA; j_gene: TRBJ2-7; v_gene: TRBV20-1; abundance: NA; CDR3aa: CSAPQIYEQYF; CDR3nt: TGCAGTGCCCCACAGATCTACGAGCAGTACTTC
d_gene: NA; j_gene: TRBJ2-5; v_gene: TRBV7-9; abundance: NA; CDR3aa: CASSLKETQYF; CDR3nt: TGTGCCAGCAGTCTCAAAGAGACCCAGTACTTC
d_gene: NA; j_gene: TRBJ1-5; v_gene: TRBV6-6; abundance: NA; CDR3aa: CASRLTEDSNQPQHF; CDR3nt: TGTGCCAGCAGACTAACCGAAGATAGCAATCAGCCCCAGCATTTT
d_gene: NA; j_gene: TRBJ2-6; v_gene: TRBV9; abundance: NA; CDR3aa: CASSVNKQPSGANVLTF; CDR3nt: TGTGCCAGCAGCGTAAACAAGCAACCCTCTGGGGCCAACGTCCTGACTTTC
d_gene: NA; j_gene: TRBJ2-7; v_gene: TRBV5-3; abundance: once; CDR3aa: CARSLDRGRVGGVEQYF; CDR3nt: TGTGCCAGAAGCTTGGATCGGGGACGAGTCGGCGGGGTTGAGCAGTACTTC
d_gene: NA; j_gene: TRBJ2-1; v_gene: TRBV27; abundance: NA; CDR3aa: CASSRVMGYNEQFF; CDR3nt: TGTGCCAGCAGCAGGGTTATGGGTTACAATGAGCAGTTCTTC
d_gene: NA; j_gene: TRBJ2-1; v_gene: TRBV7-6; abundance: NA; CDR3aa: CASSLETYNEQFF; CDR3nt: TGTGCCAGCAGCTTAGAGACCTACAATGAGCAGTTCTTC
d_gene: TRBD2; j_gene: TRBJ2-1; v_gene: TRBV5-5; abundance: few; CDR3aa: CASSLRPTSGTHEQFF; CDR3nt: TGTGCCAGCAGCTTGCGACCTACTAGCGGGACCCATGAGCAGTTCTTC
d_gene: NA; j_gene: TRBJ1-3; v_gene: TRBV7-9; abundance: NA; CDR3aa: CASSHHRDTSGNTIYF; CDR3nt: TGTGCCAGCAGCCATCACCGGGATACCTCTGGAAACACCATATATTTT
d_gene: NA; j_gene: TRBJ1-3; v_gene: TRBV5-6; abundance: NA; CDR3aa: CASSLFQEWSGNTIYF; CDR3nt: TGTGCCAGCAGCTTGTTCCAGGAATGGTCTGGAAACACCATATATTTT
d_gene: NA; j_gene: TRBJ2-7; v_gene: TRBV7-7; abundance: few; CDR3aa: CASSPRGGTASYEQYF; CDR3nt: TGTGCCAGCAGCCCTAGGGGGGGGACAGCCTCCTACGAGCAGTACTTC
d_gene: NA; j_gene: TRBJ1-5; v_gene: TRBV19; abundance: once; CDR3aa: CASSIGTRNQPQHF; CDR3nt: TGTGCCAGTAGTATCGGGACTCGGAATCAGCCCCAGCATTTT
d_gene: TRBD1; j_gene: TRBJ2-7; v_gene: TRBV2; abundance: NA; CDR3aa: CASSGGDREHYEQYF; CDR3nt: TGTGCCAGCAGTGGCGGAGACAGGGAACACTACGAGCAGTACTTC
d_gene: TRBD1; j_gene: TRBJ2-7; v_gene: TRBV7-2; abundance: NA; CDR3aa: CASSLRDRGPYEQYF; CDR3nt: TGTGCCAGCAGCTTAAGGGACAGGGGGCCGTACGAGCAGTACTTC
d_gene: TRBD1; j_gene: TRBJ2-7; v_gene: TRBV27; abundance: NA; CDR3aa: CASSTNRGPAYEQYF; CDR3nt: TGTGCCAGCAGTACTAACAGGGGGCCGGCCTACGAGCAGTACTTC
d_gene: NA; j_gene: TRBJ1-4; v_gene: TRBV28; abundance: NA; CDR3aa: CASSFTGLTGRMELFF; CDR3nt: TGTGCCAGCAGTTTCACAGGACTCACAGGGAGGATGGAACTGTTTTTT
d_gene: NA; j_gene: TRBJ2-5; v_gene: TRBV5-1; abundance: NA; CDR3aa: CASSLPQETQYF; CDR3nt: TGCGCCAGCAGCTTGCCACAAGAGACCCAGTACTTC
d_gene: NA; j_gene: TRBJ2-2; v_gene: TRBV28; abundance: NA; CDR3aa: CASSFEIRTGELFF; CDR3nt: TGTGCCAGCAGTTTCGAGATTCGCACCGGGGAGCTGTTTTTT